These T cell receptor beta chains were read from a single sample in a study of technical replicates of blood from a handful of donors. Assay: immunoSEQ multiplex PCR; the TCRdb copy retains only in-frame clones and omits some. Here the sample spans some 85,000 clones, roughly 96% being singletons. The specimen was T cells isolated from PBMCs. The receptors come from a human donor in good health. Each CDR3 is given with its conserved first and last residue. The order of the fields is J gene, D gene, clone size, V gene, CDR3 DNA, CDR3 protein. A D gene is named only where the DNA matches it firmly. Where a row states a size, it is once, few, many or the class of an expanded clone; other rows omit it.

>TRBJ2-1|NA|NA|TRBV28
TGTGCCAGCAGCCTCAATGAGCAGTTCTTC
CASSLNEQFF
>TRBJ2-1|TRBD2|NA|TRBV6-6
TGTGCCAGCGAATACGTTTCGGGAGGGCCCAATGAGCAGTTCTTC
CASEYVSGGPNEQFF
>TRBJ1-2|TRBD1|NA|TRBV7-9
TGTGCCAGCAGCTTACTCGTCGGGGGACAGGGAGACCCTGGCTACACCTTC
CASSLLVGGQGDPGYTF
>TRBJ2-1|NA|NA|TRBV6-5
TGTGCCAGCAGTCACAGGCCGCCTAACAATGAGCAGTTCTTC
CASSHRPPNNEQFF
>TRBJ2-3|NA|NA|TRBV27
TGTGCCAGCAGTTTTTGGGCGGGCTACACAGATACGCAGTATTTT
CASSFWAGYTDTQYF
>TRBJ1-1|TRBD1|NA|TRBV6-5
TGTGCCAGCAGTCAGGGACAGGGTGTGGCTTTCTTT
CASSQGQGVAFF
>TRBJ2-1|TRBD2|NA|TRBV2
TGTGCCAGCAGTGTAACTAGCGGGAGGGACCAGGCGTTCTTC
CASSVTSGRDQAFF
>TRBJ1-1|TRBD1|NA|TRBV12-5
TGTGCTAGTGGTTTTGACAGGGACACTGAAGCTTTCTTT
CASGFDRDTEAFF
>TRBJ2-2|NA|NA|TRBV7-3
TGTGCCAGCAGCTTCATCCCGGGAACTATGGCCGGGGAGCTGTTTTTT
CASSFIPGTMAGELFF
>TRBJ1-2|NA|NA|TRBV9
TGTGCCAGCAGCGTAGGCGGGGACGGCTATGGCTACACCTTC
CASSVGGDGYGYTF
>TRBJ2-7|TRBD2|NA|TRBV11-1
TGTGCCAGCAGCTTAAGTAGCGGGAGTACCTACGAGCAGTACTTC
CASSLSSGSTYEQYF
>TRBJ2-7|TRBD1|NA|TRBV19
TGTGCCAGTAGTATTGGGACAGTCAACGAGCAGTACTTC
CASSIGTVNEQYF
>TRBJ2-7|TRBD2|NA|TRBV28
TGTGCCAGCAGTTTGGAGCGGGAGTTAATCGACGAGCAGTACTTC
CASSLERELIDEQYF
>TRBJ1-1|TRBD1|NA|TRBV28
TGTGCCAGCAGTTTAAAAATGGGGACAGGGAACACTGAAGCTTTCTTT
CASSLKMGTGNTEAFF
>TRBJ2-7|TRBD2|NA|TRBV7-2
TGTGCCAGCAGCTTAGCGCTGGGACTAGCGGGAATATACGAGCAGTACTTC
CASSLALGLAGIYEQYF
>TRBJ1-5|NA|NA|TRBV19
TGTGCCAGTGGGAGAGTCGATCAGCCCCAGCATTTT
CASGRVDQPQHF
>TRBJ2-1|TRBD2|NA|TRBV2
TGTGCCAGCAGTTTAGCGGGACCGGGGGATGAGCAGTTCTTC
CASSLAGPGDEQFF
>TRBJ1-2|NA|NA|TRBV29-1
TGCAGCCAGGCGCTTTATGGCTACACCTTC
CSQALYGYTF
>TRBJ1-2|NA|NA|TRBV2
TGTGCCAGCAGTGTCAGGGCGACATATGGCTACACCTTC
CASSVRATYGYTF
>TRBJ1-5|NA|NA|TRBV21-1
TGTGCCAGCAACCCAGGGGCCCCTAGCAATCAGCCCCAGCATTTT
CASNPGAPSNQPQHF
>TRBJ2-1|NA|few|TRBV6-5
TGTGCCAGCAGTTCTCGACTACATGAGCAGTTCTTC
CASSSRLHEQFF
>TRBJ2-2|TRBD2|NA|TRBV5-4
TGTGCCAGCAGCATTATGGGAGGGAGGACCGGGGAGCTGTTTTTT
CASSIMGGRTGELFF
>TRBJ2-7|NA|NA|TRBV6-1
TGTGCCAGCAGTGACACTAAACCCTACGAGCAGTACTTC
CASSDTKPYEQYF
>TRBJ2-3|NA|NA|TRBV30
TGTGCCTGGATTGGACAGCGAGCTTACACAGATACGCAGTATTTT
CAWIGQRAYTDTQYF
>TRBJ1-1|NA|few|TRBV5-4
TGTGCCAGCTCCCGGGTGGCCACTGAAGCTTTCTTT
CASSRVATEAFF
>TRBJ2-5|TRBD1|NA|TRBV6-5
TGTGCCAGCAGTTACTCGATGGCAGGGGGCGCGGAGACCCAGTACTTC
CASSYSMAGGAETQYF